One TCR beta chain is described in this entry. Its antigen specificity is not known. The input lacks base qualities; no much larger clone sits a single base away. This record belongs to a study of blood T cell repertoires in COVID-19 (TCRdb year 2020). With regard to the full study: Collaborator samples came from the United States, Italy and Spain and covered acute and convalescent phases of COVID-19. Sample metadata almost always included a de-identified subject ID, COVID-19 status, age in years and sex. The prospective study material was composed of cDNA or gDNA derived from T cells, B-cell-depleted T cells, or PBMCs. Where HLA class I and class II types were available, the types were taken from metadata supplied by the sample provider, not from assay-based typing. Subjects who had been exposed to COVID-19, were actively infected with it, or had recovered from it provided the deeply sampled blood TCRbeta repertoires that made up the dataset. Samples came from the ongoing ImmuneRACE study (first 160 participants) plus 1,254 subjects from 6 global collaborators. The repertoires were released in a freely available public database meant as a resource for research on the immune response to SARS-CoV-2. The full study reports these points: The amount of clinical and demographic metadata varied by source and participant and was provided uncurated.

The immunoSEQ Assay, a bias-controlled multiplex PCR, was used to amplify TCRbeta CDR3 regions from genomic DNA. Per the original workflow: The number of nucleated cells in each sample was estimated from the amplification of reference gene primers within the assay. Sequence reads were collapsed and filtered to measure the absolute abundance of every unique TCRbeta CDR3 rearrangement. For each sample, productive Simpson clonality was calculated as the square root of Simpson's diversity index across productive rearrangements. TCRdb obtained this table from immuneACCESS and retained in-frame rearrangements with V and J assigned. These tables miss some clones; where compared with another copy, unresolved V genes account for less than half of the shortfall, and the remainder is unexplained. D and trimming come from the DNA, and the V and J calls and clone size come from that table. For this sample there are about 140,000 clones; 87% appear just once. 5% of the sample belongs to the ten largest clones.

Whole blood was collected in K2EDTA tubes by collaborating institutions according to the institutions' own protocols. For TCRbeta analysis, collaborators shipped samples in one of three forms: frozen whole blood, isolated PBMCs, or DNA extracted from either of those sample types. In the germline V gene, CDR1 corresponds to SGHTA and CDR2 to FQGNSA. The CDR3 numbers 19 residues from cysteine through phenylalanine. Just CDR3 DNA is preserved here, 57 bases in frame from base 1. V trim: 0 bases; J trim: 1 base; unmatched bases: 11. The source of this sequence is a human donor in a cohort sampled during active COVID-19. Recombination linked TRBV7-2 to TRBJ1-4; 7 central bases correspond to TRBD1. What was sequenced was peripheral blood. The nucleotide sequence reads as follows: TGTGCCAGCAGCTTAGCGCAGGGGGTCGCGGGCGGAACTAATGAAAAACTGTTTTTT. It translates to CASSLAQGVAGGTNEKLFF.